The clone carrying this T cell receptor beta chain was observed a handful of times. Its antigen is still unknown. TCRdb passed the 5' RACE reads through MiXCR, listing each CDR3 protein once. In the table there are 20,000 to 30,000 distinct CDR3 sequences, less than 7% of which are singletons. This record comes from a study of early T cells in non-severe SARS-CoV-2 infection. Notes on the study in general: VDJdb matching skewed toward anti-spike CD8 responses, missing private and CD4 specificities.

The clonotype was recovered from an adult who was a healthcare worker with PCR-confirmed SARS-CoV-2 infection or an uninfected control (not recorded which). The sequenced sample consisted of whole blood.

CDR3 nucleotides: TGCAGTGCTATATTGGGACAGACGAACACTGAAGCTTTCTTT. It codes for CSAILGQTNTEAFF. J is TRBJ1-1 and V is TRBV20-1, with 7 bases aligning to TRBD1. V lost 4 bases and J lost 1; bases outside the gene matches: 6. Looked up from germline, CDR1 is DFQATT and CDR2 is SNEGSKA (reference sequence). CDR3 length equals 14 residues.